A selection of T cell receptor beta chains follows, all from one sample in a study of blood T cells in healthy people across ages. TCRdb called the 5' RACE reads again in MiXCR, with one record for every CDR3 protein. The sample has around 1,000,000 distinct CDR3 sequences, almost 25% seen once. In addition, the sample was reused for a study of T cells of mothers and their children.

Sample: blood. The receptors come from a girl aged 2-10 years in good health. CDR3s include the opening cysteine and the closing phenylalanine or tryptophan. A D gene is named only where the DNA matches it firmly. The size entry is marked missing in some rows and otherwise reads once, few, many or a size class.

TRBJ1-2	few	.	TRBV12-3/TRBV12-4	TGTGCCAGCACCCTGAGGGGCGGCTACACCTTC	CASTLRGGYTF
TRBJ1-2	few	TRBD1	TRBV12-3/TRBV12-4	TGTGCCAGCAGTCCCTTGTCCAGGGGGCGATGGGTTGGCTACACCTTC	CASSPLSRGRWVGYTF
TRBJ2-7	.	.	TRBV9	TGTGCCAGCAGCGTAGCTGGGGCAGGGGACGAGCAGTACTTC	CASSVAGAGDEQYF
TRBJ2-3	many	TRBD2	TRBV7-2	TGTGCCAGCAGCTTAGGTTCGCTAGCGGGGGCCAGCACAGATACGCAGTATTTT	CASSLGSLAGASTDTQYF
TRBJ2-1	.	TRBD2	TRBV6-5	TGTGCCAGCAGATCTACTAGCGGGGTCTACAATGAACAGTTCTTC	CASRSTSGVYNEQFF
TRBJ2-1	.	TRBD1	TRBV12-3/TRBV12-4	TGTGCCAGCAGAGATACCACAGGGGTTGATTACAATGAGCAGTTCTTC	CASRDTTGVDYNEQFF
TRBJ1-2	.	.	TRBV5-1	TGCGCCAGCAGCAACGATCAACAGGGTGACTATGGCTACACCTTC	CASSNDQQGDYGYTF
TRBJ2-1	many	.	TRBV6-5	TGTGCCAGCAGCTACGGGTATGAGCAGTTCTTC	CASSYGYEQFF
TRBJ2-1	once	.	TRBV12-3/TRBV12-4	TGTGCCAGCAGTTTGTTGGACTCCAATGAGCAGTTCTTC	CASSLLDSNEQFF
TRBJ1-5	.	TRBD1	TRBV7-8	TGTGCCAGCAGCCCAGCAAGACAGGGGGCGCGGGGCAATCAGCCCCAGCATTTT	CASSPARQGARGNQPQHF
TRBJ2-7	.	TRBD1	TRBV5-1	TGCGCCAGCAGCTACACCGGGACAGGTACCTACGAGCAGTACTTC	CASSYTGTGTYEQYF
TRBJ1-3	few	TRBD1	TRBV5-1	TGCGCCAGCAGCTTGACAGGGGGACTCTCTGGAAACACCATATATTTT	CASSLTGGLSGNTIYF